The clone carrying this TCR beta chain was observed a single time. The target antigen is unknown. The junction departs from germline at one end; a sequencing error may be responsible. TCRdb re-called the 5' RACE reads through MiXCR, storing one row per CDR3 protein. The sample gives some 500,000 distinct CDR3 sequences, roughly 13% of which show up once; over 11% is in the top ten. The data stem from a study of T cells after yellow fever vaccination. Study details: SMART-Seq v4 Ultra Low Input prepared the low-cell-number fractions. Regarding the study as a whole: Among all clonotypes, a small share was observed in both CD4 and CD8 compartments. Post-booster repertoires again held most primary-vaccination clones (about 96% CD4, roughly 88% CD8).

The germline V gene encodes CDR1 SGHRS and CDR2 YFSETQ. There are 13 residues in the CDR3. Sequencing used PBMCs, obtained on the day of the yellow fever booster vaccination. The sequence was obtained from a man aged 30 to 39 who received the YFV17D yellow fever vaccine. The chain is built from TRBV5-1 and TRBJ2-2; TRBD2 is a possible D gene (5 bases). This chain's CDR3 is CASSLRLTGEPFF. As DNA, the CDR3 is TGCGCCAGCAGCTTAAGGCTAACCGGGGAGCCGTTTTTT.